Listed below are T cell receptor beta chains from one sample, sequenced in a study of blood T cell repertoires in COVID-19. Assay used: immunoSEQ multiplex PCR; TCRdb lists only in-frame clones, some missing. The table records approximately 300,000 clones, more than 80% of them present only once. Specimen: peripheral blood. These receptors all come from a man aged 18 to 30 who had recovered from COVID-19. CDR3s include the opening cysteine and the closing phenylalanine or tryptophan. The order of the fields is clone size, V gene, D gene, CDR3 length, J gene, CDR3 protein, CDR3 DNA. D genes are given only for firm matches. Size tells how often a clone was seen (once, few, many) or the class of an expanded clone, and some rows leave it out.

clone_size: once; v_call: TRBV6-5; d_call: NA; cdr3_length: 13; j_call: TRBJ2-3; cdr3_aa: CASSWVRGDTQYF; cdr3_nt: TGTGCCAGCAGCTGGGTCCGGGGAGATACGCAGTATTTT
clone_size: NA; v_call: TRBV2; d_call: TRBD1; cdr3_length: 16; j_call: TRBJ1-5; cdr3_aa: CASSEARTGGSQPQHF; cdr3_nt: TGTGCCAGCAGTGAAGCGCGGACAGGGGGAAGTCAGCCCCAGCATTTT
clone_size: few; v_call: TRBV7-2; d_call: NA; cdr3_length: 14; j_call: TRBJ1-2; cdr3_aa: CASTPDQGGPGYTF; cdr3_nt: TGTGCCAGCACCCCAGACCAGGGTGGACCTGGCTACACCTTC
clone_size: NA; v_call: TRBV30; d_call: NA; cdr3_length: 11; j_call: TRBJ2-7; cdr3_aa: CAWSTGYEQYF; cdr3_nt: TGTGCCTGGAGTACTGGCTACGAGCAGTACTTC
clone_size: NA; v_call: TRBV6-5; d_call: NA; cdr3_length: 14; j_call: TRBJ1-3; cdr3_aa: CASIGQSSGNTIYF; cdr3_nt: TGTGCCAGCATTGGACAGAGCTCTGGAAACACCATATATTTT
clone_size: NA; v_call: TRBV27; d_call: NA; cdr3_length: 12; j_call: TRBJ2-7; cdr3_aa: CASSLAGDEQYF; cdr3_nt: TGTGCCAGCAGTTTAGCAGGGGACGAGCAGTACTTC
clone_size: NA; v_call: TRBV12-5; d_call: NA; cdr3_length: 13; j_call: TRBJ2-1; cdr3_aa: CASGLSVYNEQFF; cdr3_nt: TGTGCTAGTGGTTTGTCGGTTTACAATGAGCAGTTCTTC
clone_size: NA; v_call: TRBV9; d_call: TRBD1; cdr3_length: 15; j_call: TRBJ2-2; cdr3_aa: CASSTGGGYPGELFF; cdr3_nt: TGTGCCAGCTCAACAGGGGGCGGGTATCCCGGGGAGCTGTTTTTT
clone_size: NA; v_call: TRBV7-9; d_call: TRBD1; cdr3_length: 14; j_call: TRBJ1-1; cdr3_aa: CASSLQGETTEAFF; cdr3_nt: TGTGCCAGCAGCCTTCAGGGGGAGACCACTGAAGCTTTCTTT
clone_size: NA; v_call: TRBV5-5; d_call: NA; cdr3_length: 14; j_call: TRBJ1-1; cdr3_aa: CASSLAGMNTEAFF; cdr3_nt: TGTGCCAGCAGCTTGGCAGGGATGAACACTGAAGCTTTCTTT
clone_size: NA; v_call: TRBV7-9; d_call: TRBD2; cdr3_length: 14; j_call: TRBJ2-1; cdr3_aa: CASSFSSGRYEQFF; cdr3_nt: TGTGCCAGCAGCTTTTCTAGCGGGAGGTATGAGCAGTTCTTC
clone_size: NA; v_call: TRBV5-8; d_call: NA; cdr3_length: 15; j_call: TRBJ1-2; cdr3_aa: CASSLGMMGHYGYTF; cdr3_nt: TGTGCCAGCAGCTTGGGGATGATGGGCCACTATGGCTACACCTTC
clone_size: NA; v_call: TRBV27; d_call: TRBD1; cdr3_length: 15; j_call: TRBJ2-7; cdr3_aa: CASSPGTGGGYEQYF; cdr3_nt: TGTGCCAGCAGTCCTGGGACAGGGGGTGGGTACGAGCAGTACTTC
clone_size: NA; v_call: TRBV4-1; d_call: TRBD2; cdr3_length: 18; j_call: TRBJ2-1; cdr3_aa: CASSHGGRASASYNEQFF; cdr3_nt: TGCGCCAGCAGCCATGGCGGGAGGGCCTCGGCGTCCTACAATGAGCAGTTCTTC
clone_size: NA; v_call: TRBV5-8; d_call: NA; cdr3_length: 15; j_call: TRBJ2-7; cdr3_aa: CASSFDTGRSYEQYF; cdr3_nt: TGTGCCAGCAGCTTCGACACAGGCCGCTCCTACGAGCAGTACTTC
clone_size: few; v_call: TRBV19; d_call: NA; cdr3_length: 12; j_call: TRBJ1-1; cdr3_aa: CASKVGSTEAFF; cdr3_nt: TGTGCCAGTAAGGTGGGGAGCACTGAAGCTTTCTTT
clone_size: once; v_call: TRBV29-1; d_call: TRBD2; cdr3_length: 15; j_call: TRBJ2-1; cdr3_aa: CSVGRLAGVGNEQFF; cdr3_nt: TGCAGCGTTGGGAGACTAGCGGGAGTTGGGAATGAGCAGTTCTTC
clone_size: once; v_call: TRBV6-2/TRBV6-3; d_call: TRBD1; cdr3_length: 15; j_call: TRBJ1-6; cdr3_aa: CASSYSRDRGSPLHF; cdr3_nt: TGTGCCAGCAGTTACTCGAGGGACAGGGGTTCACCCCTCCACTTT
clone_size: NA; v_call: TRBV2; d_call: TRBD1; cdr3_length: 15; j_call: TRBJ1-5; cdr3_aa: CASRGTGAGNQPQHF; cdr3_nt: TGTGCCAGCAGGGGGACAGGGGCCGGCAATCAGCCCCAGCATTTT
clone_size: NA; v_call: TRBV11-3; d_call: TRBD1; cdr3_length: 12; j_call: TRBJ2-3; cdr3_aa: CASSTEGGTQYF; cdr3_nt: TGTGCCAGCAGCACCGAAGGGGGCACGCAGTATTTT
clone_size: NA; v_call: TRBV18; d_call: NA; cdr3_length: 16; j_call: TRBJ1-4; cdr3_aa: CASSFTVRQSNEKLFF; cdr3_nt: TGTGCCAGCTCCTTCACGGTACGACAGAGTAATGAAAAACTGTTTTTT
clone_size: NA; v_call: TRBV6-5; d_call: TRBD1; cdr3_length: 14; j_call: TRBJ1-5; cdr3_aa: CASSPGTGNQPQHF; cdr3_nt: TGTGCCAGCAGCCCGGGGACAGGGAATCAGCCCCAGCATTTT
clone_size: many; v_call: TRBV19; d_call: NA; cdr3_length: 14; j_call: TRBJ1-2; cdr3_aa: CASSIAAANYGYTF; cdr3_nt: TGTGCCAGTAGTATAGCAGCGGCTAACTATGGCTACACCTTC